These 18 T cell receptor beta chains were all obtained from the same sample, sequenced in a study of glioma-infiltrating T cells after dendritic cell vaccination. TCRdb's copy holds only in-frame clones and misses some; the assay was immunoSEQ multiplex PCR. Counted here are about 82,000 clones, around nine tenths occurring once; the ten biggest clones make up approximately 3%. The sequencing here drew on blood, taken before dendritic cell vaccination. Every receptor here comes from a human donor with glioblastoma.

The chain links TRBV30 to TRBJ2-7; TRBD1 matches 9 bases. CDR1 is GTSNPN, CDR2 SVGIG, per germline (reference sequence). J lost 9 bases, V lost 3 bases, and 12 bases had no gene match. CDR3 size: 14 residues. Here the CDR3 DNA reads TGTGCCTGGAGCGGCGTTTTGGGACAGGGAGCGCAGTACTTC. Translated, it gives CAWSGVLGQGAQYF.

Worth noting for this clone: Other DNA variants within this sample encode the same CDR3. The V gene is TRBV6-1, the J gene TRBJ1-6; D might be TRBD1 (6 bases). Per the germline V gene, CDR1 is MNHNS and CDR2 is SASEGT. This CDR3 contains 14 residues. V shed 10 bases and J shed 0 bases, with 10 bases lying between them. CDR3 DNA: TGTGCCACCGCGGACAGCTCCTATAATTCACCCCTCCACTTT. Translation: CATADSSYNSPLHF.

The CDR3 loop reads CAWSAGNYGYTF. CDR3 in DNA: TGTGCCTGGAGTGCAGGGAACTATGGCTACACCTTC. This rearrangement joins TRBV30 to TRBJ1-2, with a weak D call TRBD1 (5 bases). Germline lookup yields CDR1 GTSNPN and CDR2 SVGIG (reference sequence). V lost 1 base to trimming and J lost 2 bases, with 5 bases between them. This CDR3 is 12 amino acids long.

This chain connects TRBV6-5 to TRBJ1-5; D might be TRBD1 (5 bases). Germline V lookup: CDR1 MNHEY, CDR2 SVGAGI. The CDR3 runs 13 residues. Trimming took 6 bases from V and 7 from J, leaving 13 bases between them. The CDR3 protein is CASRAGLGQPQHF. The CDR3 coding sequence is TGTGCCAGCAGAGCAGGGCTCGGGCAGCCCCAGCATTTT.

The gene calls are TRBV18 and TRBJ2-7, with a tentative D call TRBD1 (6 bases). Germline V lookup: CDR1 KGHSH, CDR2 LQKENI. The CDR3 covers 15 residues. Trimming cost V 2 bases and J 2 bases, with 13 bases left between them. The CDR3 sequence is CASSPTRTATYEQYF. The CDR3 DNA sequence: TGTGCCAGCTCACCAACCAGGACAGCCACCTACGAGCAGTACTTC.

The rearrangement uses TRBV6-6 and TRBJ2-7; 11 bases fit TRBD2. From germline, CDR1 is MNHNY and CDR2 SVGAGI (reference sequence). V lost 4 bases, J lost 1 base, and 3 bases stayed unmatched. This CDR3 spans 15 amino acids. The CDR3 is CASSLTSGGSYEQYF. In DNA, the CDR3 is TGTGCCAGCAGTTTAACTAGCGGGGGATCCTACGAGCAGTACTTC.

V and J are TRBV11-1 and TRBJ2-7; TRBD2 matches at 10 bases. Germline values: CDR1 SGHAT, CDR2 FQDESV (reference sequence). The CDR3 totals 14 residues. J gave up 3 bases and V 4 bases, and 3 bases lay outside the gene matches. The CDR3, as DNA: TGTGCCAGCAGCTCGGGACTAGCGCGCTACGAGCAGTACTTC. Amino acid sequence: CASSSGLARYEQYF.

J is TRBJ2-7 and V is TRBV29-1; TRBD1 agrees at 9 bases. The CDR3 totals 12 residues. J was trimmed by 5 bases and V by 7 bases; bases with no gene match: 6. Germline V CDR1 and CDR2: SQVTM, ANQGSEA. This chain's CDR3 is CSARTGDNEQYF. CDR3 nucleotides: TGCAGCGCGCGGACAGGGGACAACGAGCAGTACTTC.

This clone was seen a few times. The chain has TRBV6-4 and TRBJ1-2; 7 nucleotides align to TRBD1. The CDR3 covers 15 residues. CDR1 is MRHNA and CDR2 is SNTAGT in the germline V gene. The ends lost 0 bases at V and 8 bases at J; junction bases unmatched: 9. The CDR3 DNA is TGTGCCAGCAGTGACTCACCGACAGGGCTATTAGGCTACACCTTC. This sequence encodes CASSDSPTGLLGYTF.

The CDR3 sequence is CASSLEAGPNTGELFF. CDR3 coding DNA: TGCGCCAGCAGCTTGGAGGCGGGGCCCAACACCGGGGAGCTGTTTTTT. The chain links TRBV5-1 to TRBJ2-2; a weak D match, TRBD2 (6 bases). Germline loops: CDR1 SGHRS, CDR2 YFSETQ. Trimming stripped 0 bases from V and 2 bases from J, with 11 bases between. The CDR3 runs to 16 residues.

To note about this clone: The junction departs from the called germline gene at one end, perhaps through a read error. For the CDR3, the DNA is TGTGCTAGCAGCCCAAACTACTGCGGGGCCAACTACGAGCAGTACTTC. Protein product: CASSPNYCGANYEQYF. The V call is TRBV7-7, the J call TRBJ2-7; D possibly corresponds to TRBD2 (6 bases). Germline-derived CDR1 and CDR2 are SSHAT and FNYEAQ (reference sequence). This CDR3 region has 16 residues.

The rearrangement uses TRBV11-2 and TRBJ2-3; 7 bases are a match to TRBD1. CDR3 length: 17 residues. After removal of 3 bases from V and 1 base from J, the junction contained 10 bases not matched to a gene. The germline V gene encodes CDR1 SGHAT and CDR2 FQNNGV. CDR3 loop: CASSFGPQRGRTDTQYF. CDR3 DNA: TGTGCCAGCAGCTTCGGACCCCAAAGGGGGCGCACAGATACGCAGTATTTT.

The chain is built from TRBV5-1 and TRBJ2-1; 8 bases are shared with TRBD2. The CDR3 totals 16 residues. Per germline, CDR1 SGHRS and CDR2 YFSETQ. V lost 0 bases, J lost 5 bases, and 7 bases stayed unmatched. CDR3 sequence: CASSLEGTRGNNEQFF. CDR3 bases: TGCGCCAGCAGCTTGGAGGGGACTAGGGGAAACAATGAGCAGTTCTTC.

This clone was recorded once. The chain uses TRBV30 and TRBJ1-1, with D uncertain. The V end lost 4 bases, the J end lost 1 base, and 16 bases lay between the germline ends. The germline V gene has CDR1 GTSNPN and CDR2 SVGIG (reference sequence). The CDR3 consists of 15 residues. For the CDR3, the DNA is TGTGCCTGGACCACCCGGGAGCGAAAGAACACTGAAGCTTTCTTT. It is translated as CAWTTRERKNTEAFF. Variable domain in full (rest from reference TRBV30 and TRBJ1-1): SQTIHQWPATLVQPVGSPLSLECTVEGTSNPNLYWYRQAAGRGLQLLFYSVGIGQISSEVPQNLSASRPQDRQFILSSKKLLLSDSGFYLCAWTTRERKNTEAFFGQGTRLTVV.

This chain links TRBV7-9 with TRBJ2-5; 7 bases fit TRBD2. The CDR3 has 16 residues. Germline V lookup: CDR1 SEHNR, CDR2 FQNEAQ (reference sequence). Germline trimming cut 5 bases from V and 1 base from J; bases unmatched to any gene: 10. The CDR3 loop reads CASSQSGGGPQETQYF. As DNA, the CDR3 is TGTGCCAGCAGCCAGTCGGGGGGAGGGCCCCAAGAGACCCAGTACTTC.

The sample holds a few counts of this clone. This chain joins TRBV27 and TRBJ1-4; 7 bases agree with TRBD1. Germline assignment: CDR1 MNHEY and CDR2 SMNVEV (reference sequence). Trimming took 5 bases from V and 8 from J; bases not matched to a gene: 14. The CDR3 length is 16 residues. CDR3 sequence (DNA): TGTGCCAGCAGTCAAACCCCGGGACAGAGAGGCGAAAAACTGTTTTTT. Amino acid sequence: CASSQTPGQRGEKLFF.

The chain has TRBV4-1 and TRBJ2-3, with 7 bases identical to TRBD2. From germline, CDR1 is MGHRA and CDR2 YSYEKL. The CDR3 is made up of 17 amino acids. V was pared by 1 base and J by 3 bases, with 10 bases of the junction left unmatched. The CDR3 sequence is CASSQGLVLARTDTQYF. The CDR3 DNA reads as TGCGCCAGCAGCCAAGGTTTAGTACTAGCGAGGACAGATACGCAGTATTTT.

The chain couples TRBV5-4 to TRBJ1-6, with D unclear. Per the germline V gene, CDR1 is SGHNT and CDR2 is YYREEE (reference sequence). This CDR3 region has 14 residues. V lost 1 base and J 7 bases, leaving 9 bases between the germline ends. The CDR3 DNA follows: TGTGCCAGCAGCTTGCAACTCCGGAATTCACCCCTCCACTTT. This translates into CASSLQLRNSPLHF.